Each of the 16 T cell receptor beta chains below was sequenced from the same sample in a study of shared clonotypes between healthy human individuals (dated by TCRdb to about 2020). Library construction relied on the immunoSEQ multiplex PCR assay. This immuneACCESS table, as held by TCRdb, lists in-frame sequences with V and J called but not all clones. Of the missing ones, under half trace to an unresolved V gene in checked studies; the others have no known cause. The sample table holds 2,500,000 or so clones, of which around 93% were seen once. The top ten hold approximately 0.39% of the sample. Input material: naive CD4+ T cells from PBMCs. The cell subset or site label for this specimen denotes: CD45RA+ positively selected. The receptor source for this set is a man aged 18 to 29 in good health. Some clones in this sample may be carry-over from other donors' samples.

The chain is built from TRBV11-1 and TRBJ2-7; 7 bases fit TRBD1. CDR1 is SGHAT and CDR2 is FQDESV in the germline V gene (reference sequence). V shed 1 base, J shed 4 bases, and the junction held 1 base outside the gene matches. The CDR3 has 13 amino acids. The CDR3 spells CASSLGTGYEQYF. The CDR3 region has the DNA TGTGCCAGCAGCTTAGGGACAGGATACGAGCAGTACTTC.

Notes on this clone: The same CDR3 also results from other DNA sequences found in this sample. The V call is TRBV9, the J call TRBJ2-6; no firm D call. Germline V gene data show CDR1 as SGDLS and CDR2 as YYNGEE. The CDR3 extends over 15 amino acids. The V and J ends lost 1 base and 0 bases respectively, with 5 bases between them. The DNA for the CDR3 is TGTGCCAGCAGCGTATCTGGCTCTGGGGCCAACGTCCTGACTTTC. Translation: CASSVSGSGANVLTF.

Only one count was recorded for this clone. The gene calls are TRBV11-2 and TRBJ2-1; D gene uncertain. Trimming cost V 2 bases and J 4 bases, with 12 bases left between them. Looked up from germline, CDR1 is SGHAT and CDR2 is FQNNGV. The CDR3 extends over 15 amino acids. In nucleotides, the CDR3 is TGTGCCAGCAGCTTAAAGGGCACCCTATACAATGAGCAGTTCTTC. The encoded protein is CASSLKGTLYNEQFF.

The rearrangement uses TRBV28 and TRBJ2-5; 7 positions match TRBD2. The germline V gene has CDR1 MDHEN and CDR2 SYDVKM. With 7 bases clipped from V and 5 bases from J, the junction kept 7 bases outside the gene matches. This CDR3 comprises 13 residues. For the CDR3, the DNA is TGTGCCAGCAATTTGGCGGGAGTGGAGACCCAGTACTTC. Amino acids: CASNLAGVETQYF.

This rearrangement joins TRBV2 to TRBJ2-1, with TRBD1 as a possible D gene (6 bases). CDR3 length equals 16 residues. Germline CDR1 reads SNHLY; CDR2 reads FYNNEI. V was clipped by 2 bases and J by 0 bases, with 11 bases between them. The CDR3 reads CASSEWGQGSYNEQFF. DNA for the CDR3: TGTGCCAGCAGTGAATGGGGACAAGGCTCCTACAATGAGCAGTTCTTC.

The V call is TRBV6-6, the J call TRBJ2-3; perhaps TRBD1 as D (6 bases). From germline, CDR1 is MNHNY and CDR2 SVGAGI (reference sequence). There are 14 residues in the CDR3. Trimming pared 8 bases from V and 2 bases from J, leaving 14 bases between. The chain's CDR3 is CASAYRDITDTQYF. CDR3 coding DNA: TGTGCCAGCGCTTACCGGGACATCACAGATACGCAGTATTTT.

V is TRBV5-1 and J is TRBJ2-1; either TRBD1 or TRBD2 may fit D (5 bases each). The CDR3 consists of 15 residues. With 6 bases removed from V and 5 bases from J, the gap between germline ends came to 18 bases. CDR1 and CDR2 from the germline V gene are SGHRS and YFSETQ. This CDR3 reads CASTTGGSAHNEQFF. The CDR3 nucleotides read TGCGCCAGCACAACTGGGGGTTCCGCGCACAATGAGCAGTTCTTC.

This rearrangement joins TRBV7-3 to TRBJ2-3; 10 positions match TRBD2. The CDR3 loop spans 18 amino acids. J lost 5 bases, V lost 5 bases, and 16 bases had no gene match. Germline loops: CDR1 SGHTA, CDR2 FQGTGA. CDR3 DNA: TGTGCCAGCAGCCTTGCAACTAGCGGGGTGCCCTCGGGAGATACGCAGTATTTT. Translating gives CASSLATSGVPSGDTQYF.

V and J are TRBV12-5 and TRBJ2-3; a weak D match, TRBD2 (6 bases). Germline CDR1 reads LGHNT; CDR2 reads FRNRAP. The germline V and J ends were trimmed by 2 bases and 4 bases, with 10 bases remaining between them. The CDR3 consists of 14 residues. The CDR3 sequence: CASGLTGGADTQYF. The DNA of the CDR3 is TGTGCTAGTGGTTTGACCGGAGGGGCAGATACGCAGTATTTT.

Concerning this clone: In the same sample, other DNA sequences code for this CDR3. The chain is built from TRBV5-1 and TRBJ2-1; TRBD1 matches at 10 bases. The CDR3 runs 14 residues. J gave up 8 bases and V 4 bases, and 6 bases lay outside the gene matches. CDR1 is SGHRS, CDR2 YFSETQ, per germline. The CDR3, as DNA: TGCGCCAGCAGCCCGCGGACAGGGGGGGATGAGCAGTTCTTC. This encodes CASSPRTGGDEQFF.

Concerning this clone itself: The same CDR3 arises from other DNA sequences in this sample as well. The chain joins TRBV5-1 to TRBJ2-2; D is uncertain. Trimming took 2 bases from V and 5 from J, leaving 7 bases between them. Germline CDR1 SGHRS, CDR2 YFSETQ. This CDR3 region has 13 residues. CDR3 sequence reads: CASSFLVTGELFF. For the CDR3, the DNA is TGCGCCAGCAGCTTCCTGGTTACCGGGGAGCTGTTTTTT.

The chain links TRBV29-1 to TRBJ1-1; 7 bases match TRBD1. This CDR3 is built from 14 residues. V was pared by 4 bases and J by 13 bases, with 18 bases of the junction left unmatched. Germline V gene sequence: CDR1 SQVTM, CDR2 ANQGSEA. CDR3 nucleotide sequence: TGCAGCGTTGCAGGGGGAGTAGGGGATGAAGTGGGTTTCTTT. Translating gives CSVAGGVGDEVGFF.

The J gene is TRBJ1-5, the V gene TRBV19; the D is unclear. The CDR3 totals 13 residues. The V gene lost 7 bases and the J gene lost 4 bases, with 11 bases spanning the gap. Germline assignment: CDR1 LNHDA and CDR2 SQIVND (reference sequence). The CDR3 DNA follows: TGTGCCAGTACCCTCCGGGCGAATCAGCCCCAGCATTTT. This codes for CASTLRANQPQHF.

Worth noting for this clone: Other DNA sequences in the same sample also yield this CDR3. V and J are TRBV7-9 and TRBJ2-1; 13 bases align to TRBD2. Germline V gene data show CDR1 as SEHNR and CDR2 as FQNEAQ (reference sequence). Germline trimming cut 3 bases from V and 6 bases from J; bases unmatched to any gene: 2. The CDR3 is 15 residues long. CDR3 bases: TGTGCCAGCAGCTTGGGGACTAGCGGGATCAATGAGCAGTTCTTC. Its translation: CASSLGTSGINEQFF.

Comments on this clone: At the DNA level, this CDR3 is encoded by other sequences in the same sample as well. J is TRBJ2-7 and V is TRBV5-1, with 7 bases identical to TRBD1. Germline CDR1 and CDR2: SGHRS and YFSETQ. The CDR3 loop spans 15 amino acids. The ends lost 0 bases at V and 2 bases at J; junction bases unmatched: 5. In DNA form, the CDR3 reads TGCGCCAGCAGCTTGGGACAGGGTTTTGCCTACGAGCAGTACTTC. Translating gives CASSLGQGFAYEQYF.

The table lists this clone with a few counts. The sample has other DNA sequences that encode this CDR3 too. The chain employs TRBV30 and TRBJ1-1; no firm D call. Per the germline V gene, CDR1 is GTSNPN and CDR2 is SVGIG (reference sequence). Trimming pared 1 base from V and 4 bases from J, leaving 7 bases between. This CDR3 is 12 amino acids long. CDR3 in amino acids: CAWSGGGTEAFF. The DNA for the CDR3 is TGTGCCTGGAGTGGGGGAGGCACTGAAGCTTTCTTT.